The following is a T cell receptor beta chain sequence with its context. What it binds is not known. These data originate in a study of T cell responses to AZD1222 COVID-19 vaccine. Across the whole study: Pooled in the analysis were second doses at about 4 or about 12 weeks.

Study results and caveats: Spike-specific TCR repertoires showed rising breadth and depth after two AZD1222 doses. It should be noted that donors were predominantly white British and more often female, and clonal diversity was possibly underestimated. Repertoires were sampled only after the peak T cell response.

Repertoires were generated with immunoSEQ multiplex PCR, while TCRdb's copy carries only in-frame clones and drops some. The data show about 110,000 clones, about 86% seen once. The trim removed 6 bases at V and 3 bases at J, leaving 3 bases unmatched. From germline, CDR1 is SGHKS and CDR2 YYEKEE (reference sequence). The CDR3 totals 15 residues. The rearrangement links TRBV5-5 to TRBJ2-1; 13 nucleotides agree with TRBD2. The source was peripheral blood, collected on day 0 of AZD1222 vaccination. The TCR comes from an adult in good health. The CDR3 coding sequence is TGTGCCAGCACCCGACTAGCGGGGGGCTACAATGAGCAGTTCTTC. This translates into CASTRLAGGYNEQFF. Together with reference TRBV5-5 and TRBJ2-1, the CDR3 gives the full variable domain: DAGVTQSPTHLIKTRGQQVTLRCSPISGHKSVSWYQQVLGQGPQFIFQYYEKEERGRGNFPDRFSARQFPNYSSELNVNALLLGDSALYLCASTRLAGGYNEQFFGPGTRLTVL.